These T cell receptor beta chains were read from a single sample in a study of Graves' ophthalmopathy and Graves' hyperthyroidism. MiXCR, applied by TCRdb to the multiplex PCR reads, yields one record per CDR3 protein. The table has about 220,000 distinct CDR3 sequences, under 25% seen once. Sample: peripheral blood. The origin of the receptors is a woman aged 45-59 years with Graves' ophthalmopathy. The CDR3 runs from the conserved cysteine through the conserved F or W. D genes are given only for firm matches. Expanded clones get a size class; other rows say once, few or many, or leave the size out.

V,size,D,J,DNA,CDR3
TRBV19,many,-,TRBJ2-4,TGTGCCAGTCAGGGGCAGGGGATGGCCAAAAACATTCAGTACTTC,CASQGQGMAKNIQYF
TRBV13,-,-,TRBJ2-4,TGTGCCAGCAGCTTAACGGACAGCCCCTACTATACCAAAAACATTCAGTACTTC,CASSLTDSPYYTKNIQYF
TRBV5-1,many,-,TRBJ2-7,TGCGCCAGCAGCCCAGCCTGGGGAGGACTAAGGTACGAGCAGTACTTC,CASSPAWGGLRYEQYF
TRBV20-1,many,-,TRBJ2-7,TGCAGTGCTAGTAAGCGGCAAGGCGAGCAGTACTTC,CSASKRQGEQYF
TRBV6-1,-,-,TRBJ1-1,TGTGCCAGCATCGCTGAGGGAAACGTAAACACTGAAGCTTTCTTT,CASIAEGNVNTEAFF
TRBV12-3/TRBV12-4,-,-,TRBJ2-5,TGTGCCAGCAGCACAGGGAGTCCGGAGACCCAGTACTTC,CASSTGSPETQYF
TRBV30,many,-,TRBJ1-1,TGTGCCACCCTCCAACCGGGGGGGCATGAAGCTTTCTTT,CATLQPGGHEAFF
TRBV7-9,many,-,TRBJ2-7,TGTGCCAGCACCAGAAGCGGCAGTATCGAGCAGTACTTC,CASTRSGSIEQYF
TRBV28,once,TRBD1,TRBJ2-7,TGTGCCAGCAGTGATCGGGACAGGGGGTGGTACGAGCAGTACTTC,CASSDRDRGWYEQYF
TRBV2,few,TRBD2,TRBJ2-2,TGTGCCAGCAAAATAGCGGGAGGAGGTTTCGGGGAGCTGTTTTTT,CASKIAGGGFGELFF
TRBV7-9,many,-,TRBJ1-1,TGTGCCAGCAGGGGACATTCTCTGAACACTGAAGCTTTCTTT,CASRGHSLNTEAFF
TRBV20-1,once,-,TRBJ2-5,TGCAGTTGTCGGAGGCAAGAGACCCAGTACTTC,CSCRRQETQYF
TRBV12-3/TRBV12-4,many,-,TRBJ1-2,TGTGCCAGCAGGCAAGCCGGGACAAACCTCTATGGCTACACCTTC,CASRQAGTNLYGYTF
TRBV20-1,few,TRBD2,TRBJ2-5,TGCAGTGCTAGTAAGACTAGCGGGCAAGAGACCCAGTACTTC,CSASKTSGQETQYF
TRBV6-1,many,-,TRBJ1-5,TGTGCCAGCATCCATTTAGAGGGCAATCAGCCCCAGCATTTT,CASIHLEGNQPQHF
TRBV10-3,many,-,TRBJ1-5,TGTGCCATCAGTGGGCTTAGCAATCAGCCCCAGCATTTT,CAISGLSNQPQHF
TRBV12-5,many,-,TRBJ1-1,TGTGCTAGTGGTTTTACCCCACCAATTAAAGCTTTCTTT,CASGFTPPIKAFF
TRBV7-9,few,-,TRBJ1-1,TGTGCCAGCAGCTCTCAGATACAGGGCTACACTGAAGCTTTCTTT,CASSSQIQGYTEAFF
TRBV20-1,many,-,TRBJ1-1,TGCAGTGCTAGAGATCCAACAGGGTCGGGAGCTTTCTTT,CSARDPTGSGAFF
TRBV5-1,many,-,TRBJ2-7,TGCGCCAGCAGACTTTGGGGACAAGGGGGACCCTACGAGCAGTACTTC,CASRLWGQGGPYEQYF
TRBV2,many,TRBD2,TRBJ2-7,TGTGCCAGCATGTGGGGGAGGGGACTAGCGGTTTGCGAGCAGTACTTC,CASMWGRGLAVCEQYF
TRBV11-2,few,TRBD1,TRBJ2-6,TGTGCCAGCAGCCACGGACAGGGGGCCCCTTTCTCTGGGGCCAACGTCCTGACTTTC,CASSHGQGAPFSGANVLTF
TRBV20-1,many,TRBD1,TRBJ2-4,TGCAGTGCTAGAGGCCTAGGGACAGCAGCTATTCAGTACTTC,CSARGLGTAAIQYF
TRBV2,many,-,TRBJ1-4,TGTGCCAGCACCACGGGGTTTGGGGAAAAACTGTTTTTT,CASTTGFGEKLFF
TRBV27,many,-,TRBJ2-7,TGTGCCAGCAGTTTACTAGGGGAGCAGTACTTC,CASSLLGEQYF
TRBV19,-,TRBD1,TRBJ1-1,TGTGCCAGTGGACAGGGGTCGAACACTGAAGCTTTCTTT,CASGQGSNTEAFF
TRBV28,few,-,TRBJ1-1,TGTGCCAGCAGTCCCCCAGGGCCCCGAGGCGAAGCTTTCTTT,CASSPPGPRGEAFF
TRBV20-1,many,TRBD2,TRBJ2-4,TGCAGTGCTAGAGTCTCACTGCGGGGGATTCAGTACTTC,CSARVSLRGIQYF
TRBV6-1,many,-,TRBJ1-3,TGTGCCAGCAGCAAAGACGGGACGACCATATATTTT,CASSKDGTTIYF
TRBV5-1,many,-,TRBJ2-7,TGCGCCAGCAGCAATGAGGGAGCCTCCTACGAGCAGTACTTC,CASSNEGASYEQYF
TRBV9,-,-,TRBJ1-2,TGTGCCAGCAGCGTAGACCCCGGGATAGACTATGGCTACACCTTC,CASSVDPGIDYGYTF
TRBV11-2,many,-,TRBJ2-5,TGTGCTAGTGGGGAGACCCAGTACTTC,CASGETQYF
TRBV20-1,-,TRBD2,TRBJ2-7,TGCAGTGCTTATACTAGCGGGAGTCACAACGAGCAGTACTTC,CSAYTSGSHNEQYF
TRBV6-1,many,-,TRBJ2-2,TGTGCCAGCAGTCCGGCCCGGGCCGGGGAGCTGTTTTTT,CASSPARAGELFF
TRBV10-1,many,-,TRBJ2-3,TGCGCCAGCAGGTCAGGGGATACGCAGTATTTT,CASRSGDTQYF
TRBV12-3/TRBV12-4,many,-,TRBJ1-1,TGTGCCAGCAGTTTATTTCAGGGCAGGGACGGCACTGAAGCTTTCTTT,CASSLFQGRDGTEAFF
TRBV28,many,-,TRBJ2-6,TGTGCCAGCAGTTTATTCAGAATCTCTGGGGCCAACGTCCTGACTTTC,CASSLFRISGANVLTF
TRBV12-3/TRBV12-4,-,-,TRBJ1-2,TGTGCCAGCAGTTTAGTCGGCAGACGTGGCTACACCTTC,CASSLVGRRGYTF
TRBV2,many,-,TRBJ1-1,TGTGCCAGCATCAGGCCCCAGACCTCCGCTGAAGCTTTCTTT,CASIRPQTSAEAFF
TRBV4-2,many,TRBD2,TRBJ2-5,TGTGCCAGCAGCCATCCCCAGCGGGAGCCACAAGAGACCCAGTACTTC,CASSHPQREPQETQYF
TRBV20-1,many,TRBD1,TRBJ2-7,TGCAGTGCTAGGGAACGGACAGGTACTCCCTACGAGCAGTACTTC,CSARERTGTPYEQYF
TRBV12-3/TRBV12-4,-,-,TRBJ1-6,TGTGCCAGCAGTTACTTTTTACCTCAGGGGAATTCACCCCTCCACTTT,CASSYFLPQGNSPLHF
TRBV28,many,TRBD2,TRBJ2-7,TGTGCCAGCAATGGACTAGGGTACGAGCAGTACTTC,CASNGLGYEQYF
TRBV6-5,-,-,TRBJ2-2,TGTGCCAGCAGTTACGGGCCAGATAACACCGGGGAGCTGTTTTTT,CASSYGPDNTGELFF
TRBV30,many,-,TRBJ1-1,TGTGCCTGGAGCCCAGGGCCCTGGGCTGAAGCTTTCTTT,CAWSPGPWAEAFF